These 32 T cell receptor beta chains were sequenced from one sample in a study of human T cells and chemical hapten exposure. Described time point: pre-sensitization, week 0. Treatment given: therapeutic diphenylcyclopropenone sensitization with weekly scalp DPC. TCRdb called the RACE reads again in MiXCR, with one record for every CDR3 protein. The table shows more than 80,000 distinct CDR3 sequences, with 9.5% to 14% occurring only once. Material: whole blood, obtained in connection with sensitization to the hapten diphenylcyclopropenone (DPC). The receptors stem from an older woman with alopecia areata. Some clones in this sample may be carry-over from other donors' samples.

In regard to this clonotype: Compared with germline, one end of the junction differs, possibly owing to a read error. The V and J genes are TRBV18 and TRBJ1-6; TRBD1 might be the D (5 bases). The CDR3 covers 18 residues. Germline V gene sequence: CDR1 KGHSH, CDR2 LQKENI. The CDR3 DNA reads as TGTGCCAGCTCACCACGGGATGGGACGAAGGAAGGGTATTCCCCCCTCCACTTT. The encoded protein is CASSPRDGTKEGYSPLHF.

This clonotype has ten or more counts. CDR3 in DNA: TGTGCCAGCTCGCGGGGGGAGGAAGAGACCCAGTACTTC. It is translated as CASSRGEEETQYF. J is TRBJ2-5 and V is TRBV18, with 8 bases identical to TRBD2. The germline V gene encodes CDR1 KGHSH and CDR2 LQKENI. The trim removed 6 bases at V and 3 bases at J, leaving 3 bases unmatched. This CDR3 is 13 amino acids long.

There are many counts of this clonotype. The genes are TRBV7-3 and TRBJ1-6; no reliable D call. V dropped 1 base and J dropped 8 bases, with 6 bases sitting between them. There are 13 residues in the CDR3. CDR1 SGHTA and CDR2 FQGTGA come from the germline V gene. This CDR3 is CASSLRQDSPLHF. The CDR3 DNA reads TGTGCCAGCAGCTTAAGGCAGGATTCACCCCTCCACTTT.

This clonotype was observed a handful of times. The V gene is TRBV20-1, the J gene TRBJ2-3, with 14 bases aligning to TRBD2. The V and J ends lost 0 bases and 2 bases, in that order; junction bases with no gene match: 7. The CDR3 spans 18 residues. Per germline, CDR1 DFQATT and CDR2 SNEGSKA (reference sequence). CDR3 in DNA: TGCAGTGCTAGAGATTGGGGACTAGCGGGGGCAACCACAGATACGCAGTATTTT. Translating it yields CSARDWGLAGATTDTQYF.

This clonotype was found a few times. The rearrangement uses TRBV4-2 and TRBJ2-5; 9 nucleotides line up with TRBD1. J gave up 5 bases and V 4 bases, and 8 bases lay outside the gene matches. Germline CDR1 LGHNA, CDR2 YNFKEQ. The CDR3 length is 15 residues. The CDR3 protein is CASSPLQGAGETQYF. The DNA of the CDR3 is TGTGCCAGCAGCCCGCTACAGGGGGCGGGGGAGACCCAGTACTTC.

The DNA for the CDR3 is TGCAGTGCTAGTCCTGTAGAAGAGGCTTTCTTT. Its translation is CSASPVEEAFF. The chain joins TRBV20-1 to TRBJ1-1, with D unclear. The CDR3 sequence is 11 residues long. Germline-derived CDR1 and CDR2 are DFQATT and SNEGSKA (reference sequence). Trimming took 3 bases from V and 11 from J, leaving 13 bases between them.

Only a few counts were recorded for this clonotype. CDR3 residues: CASRLGRSEYNEQFF. In nucleotides, the CDR3 is TGTGCCAGCAGGCTAGGGAGGAGTGAGTACAATGAGCAGTTCTTC. The chain links TRBV7-9 to TRBJ2-1, with a tentative D call TRBD2 (6 bases). CDR1 is SEHNR, CDR2 FQNEAQ, per germline (reference sequence). Trimming shortened V by 6 bases and J by 4 bases, and 16 bases separated the two germline ends. This CDR3 contains 15 residues.

The chain carries TRBV3-1 and TRBJ1-1, with D tentatively TRBD1 (6 bases). V lost 6 bases and J 1 base, leaving 9 bases between the germline ends. This CDR3 region has 13 residues. Looked up from germline, CDR1 is LGHDT and CDR2 is YNNKEL (reference sequence). CDR3 bases: TGTGCCAGCAGTCTGGACAGGAACACTGAAGCTTTCTTT. Translated: CASSLDRNTEAFF.

The chain links TRBV4-2 to TRBJ2-1; the D gene is possibly TRBD2 (6 bases). V dropped 5 bases and J dropped 3 bases, with 14 bases sitting between them. This CDR3 is 15 amino acids long. Germline V CDR1 and CDR2: LGHNA, YNFKEQ. The CDR3 reads CASSGDWGSYNEQFF. The CDR3 DNA sequence: TGTGCCAGCAGCGGGGACTGGGGAAGCTACAATGAGCAGTTCTTC.

This clonotype has at least ten counts. The V and J genes are TRBV7-2 and TRBJ2-4; weak D call: TRBD2 (6 bases). The V gene lost 4 bases and the J gene lost 10 bases, with 20 bases spanning the gap. From germline, CDR1 is SGHTA and CDR2 FQGNSA. The CDR3 runs 15 residues. CDR3 DNA sequence: TGTGCCAGCAGCTCCACCGGGACTCCTGGGGGTATTCAGTACTTC. Encoded protein: CASSSTGTPGGIQYF. The entire variable domain, with the rest obtained from reference TRBV7-2 and TRBJ2-4, is as follows: GAGVSQSPSNKVTEKGKDVELRCDPISGHTALYWYRQSLGQGLEFLIYFQGNSAPDKSGLPSDRFSAERTGGSVSTLTIQRTQQEDSAVYLCASSSTGTPGGIQYFGAGTRLSVL.

J is TRBJ2-5 and V is TRBV18; D not resolved. The CDR3 has 14 amino acids. V gave up 3 bases and J gave up 2 bases, with 10 bases separating them. Per the germline V gene, CDR1 is KGHSH and CDR2 is LQKENI. CDR3 nucleotide sequence: TGTGCCAGCTCACCGGCCAGTGGTCAAGAGACCCAGTACTTC. Encoded protein: CASSPASGQETQYF. The full variable domain, with the rest looked up from reference TRBV18 and TRBJ2-5, is NAGVMQNPRHLVRRRGQEARLRCSPMKGHSHVYWYRQLPEEGLKFMVYLQKENIIDESGMPKERFSAEFPKEGPSILRIQQVVRGDSAAYFCASSPASGQETQYFGPGTRLLVL.

This clonotype was counted a few times. The V gene is TRBV29-1, the J gene TRBJ2-7, with TRBD1 identical over 10 bases. With V trimmed by 1 base and J by 7 bases, 4 bases remained unmatched. The CDR3 extends over 13 amino acids. Germline V gene lookup returns CDR1 SQVTM and CDR2 ANQGSEA. Here the CDR3 reads CSVEGQGAGEQYF. CDR3 in DNA: TGCAGCGTTGAAGGACAGGGGGCGGGGGAGCAGTACTTC.

This clonotype was seen many times. This sequence joins TRBV6-6 and TRBJ1-5, with D possibly TRBD1 on 5 matching bases. CDR1 and CDR2 from the germline V gene are MNHNY and SVGAGI (reference sequence). The length of the CDR3 is 14 residues. V was trimmed by 6 bases and J by 5 bases, leaving 14 bases between them. CDR3 DNA sequence: TGTGCCAGCAGATTCGACAGCCTATATCAGCCCCAGCATTTT. Translating gives CASRFDSLYQPQHF.

This clonotype was recorded many times. The chain combines TRBV9 with TRBJ2-7, with no clear D. V lost 3 bases to trimming and J lost 2 bases, with 12 bases between them. Germline V gives CDR1 SGDLS, CDR2 YYNGEE. There are 14 residues in the CDR3. DNA for the CDR3: TGTGCCAGCAGCGGAGACACCCCCCCCTACGAGCAGTACTTC. It translates to CASSGDTPPYEQYF.

This clonotype was seen only a few times. The chain combines TRBV6-2 or TRBV6-3 with TRBJ2-2; possible D gene TRBD1, 5 bases. CDR1 and CDR2 (germline): MNHEY, SVGEGT. There are 16 residues in the CDR3. Trimming cost V 5 bases and J 1 base, with 14 bases left between them. CDR3 in DNA: TGTGCCAGCAGTCGACTCAGGGAACTGAACACCGGGGAGCTGTTTTTT. Translation: CASSRLRELNTGELFF.

Ten or more counts support this clonotype. The V call is TRBV27, the J call TRBJ2-7; tentative D call: TRBD1 (6 bases). The ends were cut back, 5 bases at V and 3 bases at J, with 14 bases in the middle. The V gene's germline CDR1 is MNHEY and CDR2 SMNVEV (reference sequence). The CDR3 runs 14 residues. The CDR3 coding sequence is TGTGCCAGCAGTAGAGGACAGAACCTCTACGAGCAGTACTTC. It codes for CASSRGQNLYEQYF.

The J gene is TRBJ2-3, the V gene TRBV19; D not resolved. In germline, CDR1 is LNHDA, CDR2 SQIVND (reference sequence). CDR3 length: 15 amino acids. V lost 5 bases to trimming and J lost 1 base, with 13 bases between them. The CDR3 nucleotides read TGTGCCAGTAGTCACTGGCATGCCGGCACAGATACGCAGTATTTT. Translated, it gives CASSHWHAGTDTQYF.

This clonotype was observed a handful of times. The chain joins TRBV7-9 to TRBJ2-3, with D unresolved. V was clipped by 2 bases and J by 1 base, with 13 bases between them. Germline V lookup: CDR1 SEHNR, CDR2 FQNEAQ (reference sequence). The CDR3 has 16 residues. CDR3 in amino acids: CASSLFSIQGTDTQYF. The CDR3 nucleotides are TGTGCCAGCAGCTTATTTAGTATCCAGGGCACAGATACGCAGTATTTT. The full variable domain, its missing parts supplied by reference TRBV7-9 and TRBJ2-3, is DTGVSQNPRHKITKRGQNVTFRCDPISEHNRLYWYRQTLGQGPEFLTYFQNEAQLEKSRLLSDRFSAERPKGSFSTLEIQRTEQGDSAMYLCASSLFSIQGTDTQYFGPGTRLTVL.

This clonotype was observed a few times. The chain links TRBV5-8 to TRBJ1-4; 8 bases align to TRBD1. Germline loops: CDR1 SGHTS, CDR2 YDEGEE. The CDR3 totals 15 residues. The J segment lost 8 bases and the V segment lost 4 bases, leaving 10 bases of the junction unmatched. CDR3 in DNA: TGTGCCAGCAGCGCCGCCGGGACAGGAGCGGAAAAACTGTTTTTT. It codes for CASSAAGTGAEKLFF.

This clonotype came up many times. This rearrangement joins TRBV18 to TRBJ2-2, with 12 bases fitting TRBD1. The germline V gene has CDR1 KGHSH and CDR2 LQKENI. The CDR3 is 19 amino acids. V shed 3 bases, J shed 3 bases, and the junction held 11 bases outside the gene matches. CDR3 loop: CASSPRPGTGGAYTGELFF. The DNA of the CDR3 is TGTGCCAGCTCACCCCGTCCCGGGACAGGGGGCGCCTACACCGGGGAGCTGTTTTTT.

Only a few counts were recorded for this clonotype. The rearrangement joins TRBV9 to TRBJ1-1; D ambiguous. CDR3 length: 12 amino acids. The V gene's germline CDR1 is SGDLS and CDR2 YYNGEE. V was pared by 3 bases and J by 3 bases, with 6 bases between. As DNA, the CDR3 is TGTGCCAGCAGCGCGGCAGACACTGAAGCTTTCTTT. Its translation is CASSAADTEAFF.

This clonotype was counted ten times or more. This rearrangement joins TRBV7-9 to TRBJ2-5, with D unresolved. The germline V gene encodes CDR1 SEHNR and CDR2 FQNEAQ (reference sequence). The CDR3 contains 17 residues. V gave up 2 bases and J gave up 3 bases, with 19 bases separating them. In DNA, the CDR3 is TGTGCCAGCAGCTTACGTCGGGTGTTGACCAGTGAAGAGACCCAGTACTTC. Its protein product is CASSLRRVLTSEETQYF.

V is TRBV6-5 and J is TRBJ1-2; 7 nucleotides agree with TRBD1. This CDR3 contains 17 residues. Germline-derived CDR1 and CDR2 are MNHEY and SVGAGI. The junction had 9 bases not matched to a gene; V was cut back by 0 bases and J by 2 bases. In DNA, the CDR3 is TGTGCCAGCAGTTACTCATCCTGGCAGGGGGGGAACTATGGCTACACCTTC. This encodes CASSYSSWQGGNYGYTF.

This clonotype was counted ten times or more. The chain joins TRBV18 to TRBJ1-2; possible D gene TRBD1, 5 bases. The CDR3 runs to 13 residues. Germline CDR1 reads KGHSH; CDR2 reads LQKENI. The V end lost 5 bases, the J end lost 5 bases, and 12 bases lay between the germline ends. The CDR3 sequence: CASSTTDAYGYTF. Here the CDR3 DNA reads TGTGCCAGCTCAACGACAGATGCTTATGGCTACACCTTC.

This clonotype came up a few times. This chain joins TRBV12-3 or TRBV12-4 and TRBJ1-2, with TRBD1 identical over 9 bases. There are 13 residues in the CDR3. Trimming at V came to 7 bases and at J to 5 bases, leaving 5 bases not matched to a gene. The chain's CDR3 is CASTPGQGYGYTF. CDR3 DNA sequence: TGTGCCAGCACCCCGGGACAGGGTTATGGCTACACCTTC.

For this clonotype: A read error may explain this, as a much larger clone is one base away. The chain links TRBV18 to TRBJ1-1; no firm D call. The V gene's germline CDR1 is KGHSH and CDR2 LQKENI. The CDR3 runs 15 residues. Trimming pared 5 bases from V and 3 bases from J, leaving 16 bases between. The chain's CDR3 is CASSFDGVPDTEAFF. The CDR3 bases are TGTGCCAGCTCATTTGACGGGGTACCGGACACTGAAGCTTTCTTT.

CDR3 loop: CASSQDGVYGYTF. In DNA, the CDR3 is TGTGCCAGCAGCCAAGACGGAGTGTATGGCTACACCTTC. This sequence joins TRBV14 and TRBJ1-2; D call uncertain. V lost 0 bases and J 5 bases, leaving 7 bases between the germline ends. Germline V gene sequence: CDR1 SGHDN, CDR2 FVKESK. CDR3 length: 13 amino acids.

This clonotype has ten or more counts. This chain links TRBV11-2 with TRBJ2-7; maybe TRBD2 (5 bases). Per the germline V gene, CDR1 is SGHAT and CDR2 is FQNNGV. V dropped 5 bases and J dropped 4 bases, with 21 bases sitting between them. The CDR3 length is 16 residues. CDR3 nucleotide sequence: TGTGCCAGCAGCCCGCGGAGGTCGCGGGCTAGGTACGAGCAGTACTTC. Amino acid sequence: CASSPRRSRARYEQYF.

As for this clonotype: The CDR3 end shows no conserved phenylalanine or tryptophan, and so a read error is likely. The rearrangement joins TRBV30 to TRBJ1-1; D is unresolved. The ends were cut back, 0 bases at V and 5 bases at J, with 10 bases in the middle. The germline V gene has CDR1 GTSNPN and CDR2 SVGIG (reference sequence). CDR3 length: 13 residues. The CDR3 sequence is CAWSVGMGTEAFL. CDR3 coding DNA: TGTGCCTGGAGTGTAGGGATGGGGACTGAAGCTTTCCTT.

This clonotype showed up many times. V usage is TRBV29-1 and J usage is TRBJ2-7; D gene unclear. This CDR3 contains 14 residues. V was cut by 4 bases and J by 4 bases, with 17 bases left in between. Germline values: CDR1 SQVTM, CDR2 ANQGSEA. CDR3 DNA sequence: TGCAGCGTTGTACCCCTCCTAGGGAAGTACGAGCAGTACTTC. The encoded protein is CSVVPLLGKYEQYF.

Points on this clonotype: A much larger clone lies one base from this, so it may be a read error. This sequence joins TRBV20-1 and TRBJ1-5, with no clear D. CDR3 length equals 17 residues. The germline V gene encodes CDR1 DFQATT and CDR2 SNEGSKA (reference sequence). DNA for the CDR3: TGCAGTGCTAGAGTTTTGGCCGCTGACCCTCACAATCAGTCCCAGCATTTT. Encoded protein: CSARVLAADPHNQSQHF.

This clonotype was seen at least ten times. The DNA of the CDR3 is TGTGCCTGGAGTACGAAGGGACAGGGGGCTCTTGGCTACACCTTC. Translation: CAWSTKGQGALGYTF. V is TRBV30 and J is TRBJ1-2, with 12 nucleotides matching TRBD1. The germline CDR1 and CDR2 sequences are GTSNPN and SVGIG (reference sequence). The CDR3 consists of 15 residues. V shed 2 bases and J 7 bases; nucleotides not matched to a gene: 8.